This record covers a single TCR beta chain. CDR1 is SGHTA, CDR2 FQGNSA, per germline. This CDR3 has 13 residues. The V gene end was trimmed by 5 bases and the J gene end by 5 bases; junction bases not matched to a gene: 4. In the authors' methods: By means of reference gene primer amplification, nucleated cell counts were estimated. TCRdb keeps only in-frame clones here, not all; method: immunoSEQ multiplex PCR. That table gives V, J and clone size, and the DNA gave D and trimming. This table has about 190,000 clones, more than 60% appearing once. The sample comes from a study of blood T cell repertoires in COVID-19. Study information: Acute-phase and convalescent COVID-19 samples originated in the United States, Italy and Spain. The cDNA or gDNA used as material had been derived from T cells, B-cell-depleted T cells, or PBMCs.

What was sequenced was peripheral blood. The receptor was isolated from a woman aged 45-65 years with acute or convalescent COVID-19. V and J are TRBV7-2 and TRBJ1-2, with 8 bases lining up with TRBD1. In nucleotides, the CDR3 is TGTGCCAGCAGCACCGGGACAGGTTATGGCTACACCTTC. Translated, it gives CASSTGTGYGYTF.